The 9 T cell receptor beta chains in this list originate from one sample, sequenced in a study of response to subunit inactivated influenza vaccine. TCRdb processed the RT-PCR reads anew with MiXCR; each CDR3 protein has one entry. The table records more than 200,000 distinct CDR3 sequences, 9% to 15% of them present only once. The sequencing used non-naive T cells sorted from PBMCs, collected 14 to 15 days before vaccination. The receptor source for this set is a man aged 50 to 59 who received an inactivated influenza vaccine.

The table lists this clonotype with a few counts. The chain has TRBV20-1 and TRBJ2-2, with D tentatively TRBD2 (5 bases). The CDR3 totals 14 residues. Germline CDR1 and CDR2: DFQATT and SNEGSKA (reference sequence). V was trimmed by 6 bases and J by 5 bases, leaving 16 bases between them. DNA of the CDR3: TGCAGTGCCCCCCCGGACTTGGGTACCGGGGAGCTGTTTTTT. Translating it yields CSAPPDLGTGELFF.

This clonotype was seen repeatedly, ten times or more. The chain carries TRBV12-3 or TRBV12-4 and TRBJ2-5; a weak D match, TRBD1 (6 bases). V shed 0 bases and J shed 1 base, with 9 bases lying between them. This CDR3 is built from 15 residues. CDR3 loop: CASSLAAGVQETQYF. The CDR3 coding sequence is TGTGCCAGCAGTTTAGCGGCAGGGGTCCAAGAGACCCAGTACTTC.

This clonotype was seen only a few times. This chain uses TRBV30 with TRBJ1-4, with TRBD1 matching 7 bases. The V segment lost 3 bases and the J segment 7 bases; nucleotides outside the gene matches: 5. CDR3 length: 13 residues. CDR1 is GTSNPN and CDR2 is SVGIG in the germline V gene (reference sequence). The CDR3, as DNA: TGTGCCTGGAGCGGGACAGTCGGTGAAAAACTGTTTTTT. Protein sequence: CAWSGTVGEKLFF.

This clonotype was detected ten times or more. The V and J genes are TRBV3-1 and TRBJ2-7; D perhaps matches TRBD2 (6 bases). This CDR3 contains 15 residues. Germline loops: CDR1 LGHDT, CDR2 YNNKEL (reference sequence). Trimming took off 0 bases at V and 5 bases at J, with 14 bases between the two ends. CDR3 sequence: CASSQELRELDEQYF. DNA for the CDR3: TGTGCCAGCAGCCAAGAACTCCGGGAGTTAGACGAGCAGTACTTC.

The chain couples TRBV20-1 to TRBJ2-1; TRBD2 aligns across 8 bases. The CDR3 extends over 16 amino acids. Looked up from germline, CDR1 is DFQATT and CDR2 is SNEGSKA (reference sequence). V lost 1 base and J lost 4; bases outside the gene matches: 9. The CDR3 DNA sequence: TGCAGTGCTAGAGTTTCGGGCGGGGGGACTTACAATGAGCAGTTCTTC. This gives the protein CSARVSGGGTYNEQFF.

This chain connects TRBV5-1 to TRBJ2-7; 13 bases align to TRBD2. The CDR3 is 15 amino acids. Germline loops: CDR1 SGHRS, CDR2 YFSETQ. Trimming at V came to 1 base and at J to 4 bases, leaving 2 bases not matched to a gene. CDR3 DNA: TGCGCCAGCAGCTTGACTAGCGGGGGGGGTTACGAGCAGTACTTC. Its translation is CASSLTSGGGYEQYF.

The table lists this clonotype with a few counts. J is TRBJ2-2 and V is TRBV20-1; D call uncertain. Between the trimmed V and J ends, which lost 1 base and 6 bases, there was a span of 9 bases. Germline CDR1 is DFQATT and CDR2 is SNEGSKA (reference sequence). The length of the CDR3 is 13 residues. CDR3 amino acids: CSARGPYSGELFF. Here the CDR3 DNA reads TGCAGTGCTAGAGGTCCCTATTCCGGGGAGCTGTTTTTT.

The table lists this clonotype with a few counts. The chain couples TRBV28 to TRBJ2-3, with 13 nucleotides matching TRBD2. CDR1 is MDHEN and CDR2 is SYDVKM in the germline V gene. CDR3 length equals 14 residues. J gave up 9 bases and V 8 bases, and 8 bases lay outside the gene matches. For the CDR3, the DNA is TGTGCCAGCGTTCGGACTAGCGGGGGTGGGACGCAGTATTTT. Translation gives CASVRTSGGGTQYF.

The chain links TRBV20-1 to TRBJ2-3; D not certain. The CDR3 sequence is 10 residues long. Germline values: CDR1 DFQATT, CDR2 SNEGSKA (reference sequence). The ends were cut back, 3 bases at V and 6 bases at J, with 4 bases in the middle. The chain's CDR3 is CSASWDTQYF. The CDR3 region has the DNA TGCAGTGCTAGTTGGGATACGCAGTATTTT.